The 26 T cell receptor beta chains reported below all come from one sample, sequenced in a study of monozygotic twins with cystic fibrosis. Clones were read by immunoSEQ multiplex PCR, and TCRdb kept only the in-frame ones, dropping some. The table lists around 25,000 clones, approximately 90% of them singletons. Sequencing used blood. Receptors were obtained from a girl between 2 and 10 years old with cystic fibrosis.

This chain links TRBV7-6 with TRBJ2-1; TRBD2 matches 7 bases. This CDR3 region has 16 residues. With V trimmed by 2 bases and J by 4 bases, 8 bases remained unmatched. Germline CDR1 reads SGHVS; CDR2 reads FNYEAQ. This CDR3 reads CASSLSSGVTYNEQFF. DNA for the CDR3: TGTGCCAGCAGCTTATCAAGCGGGGTCACATACAATGAGCAGTTCTTC.

This sequence joins TRBV5-6 and TRBJ2-1; D unclear. Germline CDR1 and CDR2: SGHDT and YYEEEE. The CDR3 has 11 amino acids. V dropped 0 bases and J dropped 10 bases, with 5 bases sitting between them. This chain's CDR3 is CASSLVLEQFF. The DNA of the CDR3 is TGTGCCAGCAGCTTGGTTTTGGAGCAGTTCTTC.

This chain uses TRBV21-1 with TRBJ1-5; the D call in the table, TRBD1, was not verified against the DNA. TRBV21-1 has pseudogene status. This CDR3 has 20 residues. The CDR3 region has the DNA TGTGCCAGCAGCAAAGGGGAACCGGGACAGGGAAGTGGGAAGGATCAGCCCCAGCATTTT. It specifies CASSKGEPGQGSGKDQPQHF.

This clone was seen only once. The gene calls are TRBV4-2 and TRBJ2-3; D unresolved. The germline CDR1 and CDR2 sequences are LGHNA and YNFKEQ. V shed 2 bases and J shed 5 bases, with 11 bases lying between them. The length of the CDR3 is 14 residues. The chain's CDR3 is CASSQQNAGDTQYF. The CDR3 DNA reads TGTGCCAGCAGCCAACAAAACGCTGGAGATACGCAGTATTTT.

The chain has TRBV4-3 and TRBJ2-2, with D possibly matching TRBD1 (6 bases). Germline CDR1 and CDR2: LGHNA and YSLEER. Trimming cost V 1 base and J 1 base, with 16 bases left between them. This CDR3 is 18 amino acids long. The CDR3 protein is CASSQVQGLLLNTGELFF. As DNA, the CDR3 is TGCGCCAGCAGCCAAGTTCAGGGGTTATTGTTGAACACCGGGGAGCTGTTTTTT.

This clone was seen only once. This chain uses TRBV19 with TRBJ2-7; TRBD2 aligns across 7 bases. Germline values: CDR1 LNHDA, CDR2 SQIVND (reference sequence). After removal of 6 bases from V and 3 bases from J, the junction contained 11 bases not matched to a gene. The CDR3 consists of 15 residues. The CDR3 sequence is CASSTQPGLRYEQYF. The CDR3 nucleotides read TGTGCCAGTAGCACCCAGCCGGGACTACGCTACGAGCAGTACTTC.

The chain recombines TRBV19 with TRBJ2-1, with 9 bases lining up with TRBD1. The V gene's germline CDR1 is LNHDA and CDR2 SQIVND (reference sequence). Trimming cost V 8 bases and J 3 bases; bases outside gene matches: 5. The CDR3 sequence is 14 residues long. The DNA of the CDR3 is TGTGCCAGTTCGACAGGGGGGAACTACAATGAGCAGTTCTTC. This encodes CASSTGGNYNEQFF.

This clone was picked up one time. The chain joins TRBV6-5 to TRBJ1-2, with TRBD1 as a possible D gene (5 bases). This CDR3 region has 15 residues. The germline V gene has CDR1 MNHEY and CDR2 SVGAGI. V was pared by 4 bases and J by 3 bases, with 15 bases between. In DNA, the CDR3 is TGTGCCAGCAGTTTCTCCTTAGCAGGGCACTATGGCTACACCTTC. As protein: CASSFSLAGHYGYTF.

This chain connects TRBV27 to TRBJ1-2; a possible D gene is TRBD1 (5 bases). Deletions cut 3 bases from V and 7 bases from J, with 15 bases between. CDR1 is MNHEY and CDR2 is SMNVEV in the germline V gene (reference sequence). The CDR3 contains 14 residues. CDR3: CASSFGGPLSGYTF. Here the CDR3 DNA reads TGTGCCAGCAGTTTCGGGGGACCCCTAAGTGGCTACACCTTC.

CDR3 sequence reads: CASSYKGSGYTF. The CDR3 DNA is TGTGCCAGCAGTTACAAGGGGAGTGGCTACACCTTC. The chain has TRBV6-5 and TRBJ1-2, with D possibly TRBD1 on 5 matching bases. Trimming stripped 2 bases from V and 7 bases from J, with 8 bases between. From germline, CDR1 is MNHEY and CDR2 SVGAGI. The CDR3 is 12 amino acids.

The chain links TRBV4-3 to TRBJ1-2, with a possible D match to TRBD1 (5 bases). The CDR3 length is 15 residues. The germline gives CDR1 LGHNA, CDR2 YSLEER. V was clipped by 0 bases and J by 3 bases, with 11 bases between them. CDR3 in amino acids: CASSQDLSRDYGYTF. The CDR3 DNA sequence: TGCGCCAGCAGCCAAGATCTTTCCAGGGACTATGGCTACACCTTC.

The genes are TRBV5-5 and TRBJ2-3, with D perhaps matching TRBD1 or TRBD2 (5 bases each). Germline loops: CDR1 SGHKS, CDR2 YYEKEE (reference sequence). Deletions cut 1 base from V and 4 bases from J, with 10 bases between. CDR3 length: 14 amino acids. The CDR3 region is CASSLWGIADTQYF. In DNA, the CDR3 is TGTGCCAGCAGCTTGTGGGGGATTGCAGATACGCAGTATTTT.

This chain connects TRBV2 to TRBJ2-7, with D possibly being TRBD1 (6 bases). V was clipped by 5 bases and J by 4 bases, with 9 bases between them. The CDR3 sequence is 12 residues long. From germline, CDR1 is SNHLY and CDR2 FYNNEI. Here the CDR3 DNA reads TGTGCCAGCAGTAGGACAGTTTACGAGCAGTACTTC. This gives the protein CASSRTVYEQYF.

The V and J genes are TRBV6-5 and TRBJ1-2; D unresolved. The CDR3 totals 15 residues. V lost 0 bases, J lost 4 bases, and 12 bases lay in between. Germline-derived CDR1 and CDR2 are MNHEY and SVGAGI. DNA for the CDR3: TGTGCCAGCAGTTACTCGAAGGCCGAATTCTATGGCTACACCTTC. This codes for CASSYSKAEFYGYTF.

This chain links TRBV9 with TRBJ2-1; 9 nucleotides match TRBD2. After removal of 0 bases from V and 4 bases from J, the junction contained 2 bases not matched to a gene. The CDR3 covers 15 residues. Germline V CDR1 and CDR2: SGDLS, YYNGEE. CDR3 coding DNA: TGTGCCAGCAGCGTAGGCGGGGGGGCGTACAATGAGCAGTTCTTC. This codes for CASSVGGGAYNEQFF.

The chain couples TRBV2 to TRBJ2-1; the match to TRBD1 covers 8 bases. Unmatched junction bases numbered 6, after V lost 8 bases and J lost 6 bases. Germline loops: CDR1 SNHLY, CDR2 FYNNEI. CDR3 size: 13 residues. The DNA for the CDR3 is TGTGCCAGCGGACAGGGCGAGGGCAATGAGCAGTTCTTC. It codes for CASGQGEGNEQFF.

The chain is built from TRBV7-9 and TRBJ1-5; 10 nucleotides align to TRBD1. The germline V gene encodes CDR1 SEHNR and CDR2 FQNEAQ (reference sequence). V shed 4 bases, J shed 6 bases, and the junction held 6 bases outside the gene matches. The CDR3 consists of 15 residues. CDR3 coding DNA: TGTGCCAGCAGCTCGGTGACAGGGGGCGGTCAGCCCCAGCATTTT. Amino acids: CASSSVTGGGQPQHF.

CDR3 amino acids: CASSSGDSPYEQYF. CDR3 DNA: TGTGCCAGCAGCTCGGGGGACAGCCCATACGAGCAGTACTTC. V gene TRBV7-9 combines with J gene TRBJ2-7, with D perhaps matching TRBD1 (7 bases). The CDR3 runs to 14 residues. Per germline, CDR1 SEHNR and CDR2 FQNEAQ (reference sequence). V was clipped by 4 bases and J by 4 bases, with 14 bases between them.

V usage is TRBV7-2 and J usage is TRBJ2-2, with TRBD1 matching 7 bases. Trimming took 6 bases from V and 0 from J; bases not matched to a gene: 4. CDR3 length equals 15 residues. Germline-derived CDR1 and CDR2 are SGHTA and FQGNSA. CDR3 loop: CASRPGGSNTGELFF. The CDR3 region has the DNA TGTGCCAGCAGACCAGGGGGATCGAACACCGGGGAGCTGTTTTTT.

The CDR3 DNA reads TGTGCCAGCAGCCAAGACCCCACCTACGAGCAGTACTTC. Protein sequence: CASSQDPTYEQYF. The rearrangement joins TRBV4-2 to TRBJ2-7; D unresolved. This CDR3 region has 13 residues. In germline, CDR1 is LGHNA, CDR2 YNFKEQ. V dropped 0 bases and J dropped 2 bases, with 5 bases sitting between them.

There are a few counts of this clone. The genes are TRBV29-1 and TRBJ1-2; D is unresolved. V lost 0 bases, J lost 4 bases, and 18 bases lay in between. Per germline, CDR1 SQVTM and CDR2 ANQGSEA. CDR3 length equals 16 residues. This chain's CDR3 is CSVEDLNVPGGYGYTF. In DNA, the CDR3 is TGCAGCGTTGAAGACCTCAACGTCCCGGGTGGCTATGGCTACACCTTC.

This chain uses TRBV9 with TRBJ2-7, with TRBD1 identical over 7 bases. This CDR3 has 16 amino acids. Per germline, CDR1 SGDLS and CDR2 YYNGEE. With V trimmed by 6 bases and J by 0 bases, 12 bases remained unmatched. The chain's CDR3 is CASIQYPGGSSYEQYF. Written as DNA, the CDR3 is TGTGCCAGCATCCAGTACCCAGGGGGAAGCTCCTACGAGCAGTACTTC.

The rearrangement links TRBV19 to TRBJ1-1; TRBD1 might be the D (5 bases). V dropped 0 bases and J dropped 0 bases, with 14 bases sitting between them. The CDR3 sequence is 17 residues long. Germline V CDR1 and CDR2: LNHDA, SQIVND (reference sequence). CDR3 sequence reads: CASSIDHGTAMNTEAFF. Written as DNA, the CDR3 is TGTGCCAGTAGTATAGATCACGGGACGGCAATGAACACTGAAGCTTTCTTT.

This sequence joins TRBV30 and TRBJ2-7; D not certain. The CDR3 has 12 residues. Trimming shortened V by 0 bases and J by 4 bases, and 7 bases separated the two germline ends. CDR1 and CDR2 from the germline V gene are GTSNPN and SVGIG (reference sequence). The CDR3 DNA reads TGTGCCTGGAGTGTATCCGATTACGAGCAGTACTTC. Translating it yields CAWSVSDYEQYF.

The rearrangement joins TRBV5-1 to TRBJ2-3; TRBD2 might be the D (5 bases). V was pared by 7 bases and J by 0 bases, with 18 bases between. CDR3 length equals 16 residues. From germline, CDR1 is SGHRS and CDR2 YFSETQ. The CDR3 coding sequence is TGCGCCAGCTCCTCGATGGCGGGCGGAAGCACAGATACGCAGTATTTT. Protein: CASSSMAGGSTDTQYF.

V is TRBV10-2 and J is TRBJ2-1; D tentatively fits TRBD1 or TRBD2 (6 bases each). The V gene lost 2 bases and the J gene lost 6 bases, with 14 bases spanning the gap. The CDR3 has 15 residues. Germline CDR1 and CDR2: WSHSY and SAAADI. The CDR3 coding sequence is TGCGCCAGCAGTGAGCTAGGGGGGCTCAGCAATGAGCAGTTCTTC. Protein: CASSELGGLSNEQFF.